A selection of T cell receptor beta chains follows, all from one sample in a study of T cells in Graves' hyperthyroidism and ophthalmopathy. TCRdb recomputed calls from the multiplex PCR reads with MiXCR, one row per CDR3 protein. The sample contains fewer than 450,000 distinct CDR3 sequences, around 18% of which appear only once. Sequences were obtained from blood. All receptors come from a man aged 18 to 35 with Graves' ophthalmopathy. Both conserved end residues are part of each CDR3. Each record gives: J gene, clone size, D gene, V gene, CDR3 DNA, CDR3 protein. The D gene is left open where the match is weak. Clone size appears in some rows only: once, few, many, or a class for an expanded clone.

>TRBJ2-7|many|TRBD1|TRBV12-3/TRBV12-4
TGTGCCAGCGCCCTGGGACAGGAGTCCTACGAGCAGTACTTC
CASALGQESYEQYF
>TRBJ2-3|many|.|TRBV7-6
TGTGCCAGCAGCTCCCCCGACCGAGACACAGATACGCAGTATTTT
CASSSPDRDTDTQYF
>TRBJ2-3|.|.|TRBV20-1
TGCAGTGCTAGACCGGCGGGCTCTAGCACAGATACGCAGTATTTT
CSARPAGSSTDTQYF
>TRBJ2-7|few|TRBD1|TRBV15
TGTGCCACCAGCAGACCGCCGGGACAGGCCGAAGAGCAGTACTTC
CATSRPPGQAEEQYF
>TRBJ2-3|.|.|TRBV19
TGTGCCAGTAGTATAGGGGAGGGGGCGATAACAGATACGCAGTATTTT
CASSIGEGAITDTQYF
>TRBJ2-1|many|TRBD1|TRBV18
TGTGCCAGCTCTCCCGGGACAGGGGCCGCCAATGAGCAGTTCTTC
CASSPGTGAANEQFF
>TRBJ1-1|few|TRBD1|TRBV28
TGTGCCAGCAGCCCAAGGACAGGGGCGGCGAACACTGAAGCTTTCTTT
CASSPRTGAANTEAFF
>TRBJ2-3|few|TRBD2|TRBV3-1
TGTGCCAGCAGCCATTCGGGACTAGCGGCGCACGGGGGAGATACGCAGTATTTT
CASSHSGLAAHGGDTQYF
>TRBJ1-6|.|.|TRBV20-1
TGCAGTGCCGACCACGGTTTCAGGGGTTCACCCCTCCACTTT
CSADHGFRGSPLHF
>TRBJ1-2|many|TRBD1|TRBV5-1
TGCGCCAGCAGCTCGAGGGACAGGGGGTCCCCGGGTGATGGCTACACCTTC
CASSSRDRGSPGDGYTF
>TRBJ2-7|many|TRBD2|TRBV6-1
TGTGCCAGCAGTGAAGCCGGGACTAGCGGGGGCTACGAGCAGTACTTC
CASSEAGTSGGYEQYF
>TRBJ1-3|.|.|TRBV10-3
TGTGCCATCTGGGCTCGGGGCCCCTCTGGAAACACCATATATTTT
CAIWARGPSGNTIYF
>TRBJ1-2|many|.|TRBV2
TGTGCCAGCAGTGACGCCTCAAGGGGGATAAACGACTACACCTTC
CASSDASRGINDYTF
>TRBJ2-1|many|TRBD2|TRBV7-3
TGTCCCAGCAGTCCGGGACTAGCGGGGGCCGAGGAGCAGTTCTTC
CPSSPGLAGAEEQFF
>TRBJ1-2|few|.|TRBV28
TGTGCCAGCACCTTGGGGTCCCGCGGCTACACCTTC
CASTLGSRGYTF
>TRBJ2-3|.|TRBD2|TRBV6-5
TGTACCAGCAGTTACTCGAGTATGAGCGGGGGGTGGACAGATACGCAGTATTTT
CTSSYSSMSGGWTDTQYF
>TRBJ2-2|many|.|TRBV5-1
TGCGCCACTGCGGGACTGGCGAACACCGGGGAGCTGTTTTTT
CATAGLANTGELFF
>TRBJ2-7|.|.|TRBV27
TGTGCCAGCAGTTGGAGTCTGGAGACCTCCTACGAGCAGTACTTC
CASSWSLETSYEQYF
>TRBJ2-3|many|TRBD1|TRBV7-2
TGTGCCAGCAGCACCAGGACAGGGGGCCGTGATACGCAGTATTTT
CASSTRTGGRDTQYF
>TRBJ2-7|.|TRBD2|TRBV11-2
TGTGCCAGCAGACCCCCCGGGACTACCTTTGGCGAGCAGTACTTC
CASRPPGTTFGEQYF
>TRBJ2-7|.|.|TRBV15
TGTGCCACCAGCAAAGTTGGGACATCCTACGAGCAGTACTTC
CATSKVGTSYEQYF
>TRBJ2-6|once|.|TRBV5-6
TGTGCCAGCAGTTGGAGTGGTGTCCTGACTTTC
CASSWSGVLTF
>TRBJ2-6|.|.|TRBV12-3/TRBV12-4
TGTGCCAGCAGTTTACGGGGATCTGGGGCCAACGTCCTGACTTTC
CASSLRGSGANVLTF
>TRBJ1-6|.|.|TRBV11-2
TGTGCCAGTACCTGGCCCAGGGATGCCTCACCCCTCCACTTT
CASTWPRDASPLHF
>TRBJ1-2|few|.|TRBV5-1
TGCGCCAGCAGCTCGGACGGATCCTTCTATGGCTACACCTTC
CASSSDGSFYGYTF
>TRBJ1-1|many|.|TRBV7-2
TGTGCCAGCAGCTTCGGACCGGACACTGAAGCTTTCTTT
CASSFGPDTEAFF
>TRBJ1-3|.|.|TRBV12-3/TRBV12-4
TGTGCCAGCAGTGCAGGAGCCTCTGGAAACACCATATATTTT
CASSAGASGNTIYF
>TRBJ1-1|many|.|TRBV5-1
TGCGCCAGCAGCTTGGCCGTGTCGGGACCCACTGAAGCTTTCTTT
CASSLAVSGPTEAFF
>TRBJ1-2|many|.|TRBV4-1
TGCGCCAGCAGCCAAGGTACTGGACCCCCGGGGGACTATGGCTACACCTTC
CASSQGTGPPGDYGYTF
>TRBJ1-1|.|.|TRBV4-2
TGTGCCAGCAGCCAAGAACACGGGGGCACTGAAGCTTTCTTT
CASSQEHGGTEAFF
>TRBJ1-4|.|.|TRBV2
TGTGCCAGCAGACTCTCTTCGCCTAATGAAAAACTGTTTTTT
CASRLSSPNEKLFF